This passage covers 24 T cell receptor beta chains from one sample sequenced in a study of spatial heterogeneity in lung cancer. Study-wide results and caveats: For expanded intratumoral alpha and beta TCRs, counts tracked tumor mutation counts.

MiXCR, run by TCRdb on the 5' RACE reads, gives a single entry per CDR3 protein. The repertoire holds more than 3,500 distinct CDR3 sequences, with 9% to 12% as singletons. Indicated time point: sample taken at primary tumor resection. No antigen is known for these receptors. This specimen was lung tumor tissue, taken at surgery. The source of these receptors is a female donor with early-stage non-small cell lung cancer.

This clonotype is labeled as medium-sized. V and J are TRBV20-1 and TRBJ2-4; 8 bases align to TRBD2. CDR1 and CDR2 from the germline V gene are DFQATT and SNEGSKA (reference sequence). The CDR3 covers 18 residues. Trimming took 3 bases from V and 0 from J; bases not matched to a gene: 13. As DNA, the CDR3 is TGCAGTGCTAGGAATAGGGCCGGGGGGGCCGGAGCCAAAAACATTCAGTACTTC. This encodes CSARNRAGGAGAKNIQYF.

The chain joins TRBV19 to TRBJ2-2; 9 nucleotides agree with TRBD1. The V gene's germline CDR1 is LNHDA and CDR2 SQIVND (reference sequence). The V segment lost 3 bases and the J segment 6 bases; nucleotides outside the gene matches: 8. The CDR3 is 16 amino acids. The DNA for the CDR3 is TGTGCCAGTAGTATGCCCCGGGACAGGGTTCCCGGGGAGCTGTTTTTT. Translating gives CASSMPRDRVPGELFF.

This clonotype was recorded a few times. The CDR3 sequence is CASSPTGPSGANVLTF. The DNA of the CDR3 is TGCGCCAGCAGCCCGACAGGGCCCTCTGGGGCCAACGTCCTGACTTTC. This rearrangement joins TRBV5-1 to TRBJ2-6, with 7 bases matching TRBD1. Germline V gene lookup returns CDR1 SGHRS and CDR2 YFSETQ. With 4 bases clipped from V and 0 bases from J, the junction kept 4 bases outside the gene matches. The length of the CDR3 is 16 residues. Using reference TRBV5-1 and TRBJ2-6 for the parts outside the CDR3, the full variable domain is KAGVTQTPRYLIKTRGQQVTLSCSPISGHRSVSWYQQTPGQGLQFLFEYFSETQRNKGNFPGRFSGRQFSNSRSEMNVSTLELGDSALYLCASSPTGPSGANVLTFGAGSRLTVL.

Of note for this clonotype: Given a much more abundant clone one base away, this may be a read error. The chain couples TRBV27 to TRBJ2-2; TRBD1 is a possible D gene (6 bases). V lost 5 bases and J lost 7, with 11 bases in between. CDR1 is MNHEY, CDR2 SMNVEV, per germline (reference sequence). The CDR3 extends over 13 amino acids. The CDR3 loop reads CASSARQVGELFF. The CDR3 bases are TGTGCCAGCAGTGCAAGACAGGTCGGGGAGCTGTTTTTT.

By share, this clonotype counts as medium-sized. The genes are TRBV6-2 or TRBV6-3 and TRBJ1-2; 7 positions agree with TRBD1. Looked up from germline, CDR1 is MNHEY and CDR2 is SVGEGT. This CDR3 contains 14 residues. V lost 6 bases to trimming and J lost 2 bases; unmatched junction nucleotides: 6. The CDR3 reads CASSLQGLNYGYTF. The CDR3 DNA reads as TGTGCCAGCAGCCTACAGGGGTTGAACTATGGCTACACCTTC.

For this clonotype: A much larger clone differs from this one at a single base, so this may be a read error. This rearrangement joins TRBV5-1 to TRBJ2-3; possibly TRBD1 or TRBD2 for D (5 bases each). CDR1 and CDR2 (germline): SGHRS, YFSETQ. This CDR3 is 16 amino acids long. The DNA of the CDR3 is TGCGCCAGCAGCCCGGGACGACAACGGGTCACAGATACGAAGTATTTT. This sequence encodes CASSPGRQRVTDTKYF.

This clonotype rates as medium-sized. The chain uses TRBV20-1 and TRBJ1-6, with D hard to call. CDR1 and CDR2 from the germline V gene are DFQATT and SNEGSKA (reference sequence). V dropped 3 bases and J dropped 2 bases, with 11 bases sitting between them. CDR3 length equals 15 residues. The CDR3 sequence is CSARPSGTYNSPLHF. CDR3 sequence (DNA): TGCAGTGCTAGGCCGTCCGGGACCTATAATTCACCCCTCCACTTT.

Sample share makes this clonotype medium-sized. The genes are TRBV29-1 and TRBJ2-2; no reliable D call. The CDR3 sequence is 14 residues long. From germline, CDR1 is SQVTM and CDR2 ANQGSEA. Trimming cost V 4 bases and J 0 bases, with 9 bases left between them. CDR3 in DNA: TGCAGCGTTGGCCGCGACCCGAACACCGGGGAGCTGTTTTTT. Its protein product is CSVGRDPNTGELFF.

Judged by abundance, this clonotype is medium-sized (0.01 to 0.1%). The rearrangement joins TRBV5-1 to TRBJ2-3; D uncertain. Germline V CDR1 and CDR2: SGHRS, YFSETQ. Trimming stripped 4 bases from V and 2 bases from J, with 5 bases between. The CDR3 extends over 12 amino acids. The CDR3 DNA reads TGCGCCAGCAGCCCCCCCACAGATACGCAGTATTTT. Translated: CASSPPTDTQYF.

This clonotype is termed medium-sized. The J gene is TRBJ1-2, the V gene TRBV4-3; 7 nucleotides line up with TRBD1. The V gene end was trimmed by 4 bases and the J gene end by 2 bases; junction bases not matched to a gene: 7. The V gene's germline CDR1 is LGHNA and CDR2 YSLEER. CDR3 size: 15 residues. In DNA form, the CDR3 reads TGCGCCAGCAGCCGGGGAGGGGGCTGGAACTATGGCTACACCTTC. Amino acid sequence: CASSRGGGWNYGYTF.

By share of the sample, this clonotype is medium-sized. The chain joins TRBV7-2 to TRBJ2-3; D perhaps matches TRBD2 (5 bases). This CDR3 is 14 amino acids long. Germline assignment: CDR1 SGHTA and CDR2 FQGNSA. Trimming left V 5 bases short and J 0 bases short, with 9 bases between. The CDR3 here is CASSRDRSTDTQYF. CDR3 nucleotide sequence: TGTGCCAGCAGCCGGGATCGGAGCACAGATACGCAGTATTTT.

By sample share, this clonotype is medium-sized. CDR3 sequence reads: CASSQNEKLFF. CDR3 coding DNA: TGTGCCAGCAGTCAAAATGAAAAACTGTTTTTT. The gene calls are TRBV12-3 or TRBV12-4 and TRBJ1-4; D is uncertain. This CDR3 is 11 amino acids long. Trimming took off 5 bases at V and 5 bases at J, with 3 bases between the two ends.

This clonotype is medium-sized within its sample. CDR3 loop: CASRPPMSPQHF. In nucleotides, the CDR3 is TGTGCCAGCAGGCCTCCCATGTCGCCCCAGCATTTT. V gene TRBV6-2 or TRBV6-3 combines with J gene TRBJ1-5, with unresolved D. Trimming shortened V by 6 bases and J by 9 bases, and 12 bases separated the two germline ends. This CDR3 region has 12 residues. Germline V lookup: CDR1 MNHEY, CDR2 SVGEGT.

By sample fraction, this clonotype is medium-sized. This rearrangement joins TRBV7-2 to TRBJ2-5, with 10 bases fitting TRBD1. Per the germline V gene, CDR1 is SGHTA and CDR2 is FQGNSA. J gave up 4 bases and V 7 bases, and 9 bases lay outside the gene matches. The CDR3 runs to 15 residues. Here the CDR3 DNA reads TGTGCCAGCACCTCTAGGACAGGGGGAGGAGAGACCCAGTACTTC. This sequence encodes CASTSRTGGGETQYF.

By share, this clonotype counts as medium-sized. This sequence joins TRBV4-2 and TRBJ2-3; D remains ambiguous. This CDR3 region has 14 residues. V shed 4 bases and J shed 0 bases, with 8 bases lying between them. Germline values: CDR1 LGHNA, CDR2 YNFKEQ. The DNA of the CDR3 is TGTGCCAGCAGCCTCCTGACTAGCACAGATACGCAGTATTTT. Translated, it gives CASSLLTSTDTQYF.

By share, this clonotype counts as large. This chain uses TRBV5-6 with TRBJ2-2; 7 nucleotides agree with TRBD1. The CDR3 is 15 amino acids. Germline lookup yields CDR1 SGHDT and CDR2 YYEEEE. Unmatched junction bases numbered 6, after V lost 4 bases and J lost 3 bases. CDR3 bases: TGTGCCAGCAGCCCCCAGACAGGGCACACCGGGGAGCTGTTTTTT. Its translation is CASSPQTGHTGELFF.

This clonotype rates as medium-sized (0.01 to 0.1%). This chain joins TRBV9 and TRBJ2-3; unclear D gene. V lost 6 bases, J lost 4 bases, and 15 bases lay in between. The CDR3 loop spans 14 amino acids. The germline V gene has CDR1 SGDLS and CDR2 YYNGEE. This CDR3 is CASTLRSGADTQYF. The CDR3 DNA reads TGTGCCAGCACGCTCCGGTCGGGCGCAGATACGCAGTATTTT. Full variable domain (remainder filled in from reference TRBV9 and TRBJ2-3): DSGVTQTPKHLITATGQRVTLRCSPRSGDLSVYWYQQSLDQGLQFLIQYYNGEERAKGNILERFSAQQFPDLHSELNLSSLELGDSALYFCASTLRSGADTQYFGPGTRLTVL.

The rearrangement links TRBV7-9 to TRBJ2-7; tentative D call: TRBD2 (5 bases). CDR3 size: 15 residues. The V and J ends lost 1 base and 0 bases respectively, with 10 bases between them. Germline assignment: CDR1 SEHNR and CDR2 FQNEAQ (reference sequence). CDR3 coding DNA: TGTGCCAGCAGCTTAGAGCTAGCACACTCCTACGAGCAGTACTTC. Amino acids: CASSLELAHSYEQYF.

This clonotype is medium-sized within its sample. The CDR3 DNA follows: TGTGCCAGCATCGGCTCGGGACGAGGAACAGATACGCAGTATTTT. It yields the protein CASIGSGRGTDTQYF. This sequence joins TRBV7-2 and TRBJ2-3; the D call may be TRBD1 or TRBD2 (5 bases each). CDR3 size: 15 residues. Trimming took off 7 bases at V and 3 bases at J, with 17 bases between the two ends. CDR1 is SGHTA and CDR2 is FQGNSA in the germline V gene.

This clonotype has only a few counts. The CDR3 reads CASSVSGSTGELFF. CDR3 sequence (DNA): TGCGCCAGCAGCGTTTCAGGATCCACCGGGGAGCTGTTTTTT. The chain carries TRBV5-1 and TRBJ2-2; the D is unclear. Trimming took 4 bases from V and 4 from J, leaving 11 bases between them. The CDR3 covers 14 residues. CDR1 SGHRS and CDR2 YFSETQ come from the germline V gene.

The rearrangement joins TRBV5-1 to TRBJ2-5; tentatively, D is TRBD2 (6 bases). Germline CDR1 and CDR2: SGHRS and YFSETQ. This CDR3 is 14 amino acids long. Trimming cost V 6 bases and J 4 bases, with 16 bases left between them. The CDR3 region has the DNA TGCGCCAGCACCCCCGGGGGACTGGGAGAGACCCAGTACTTC. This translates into CASTPGGLGETQYF.

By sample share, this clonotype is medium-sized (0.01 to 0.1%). CDR3 protein: CSARDMGNQGGQPQHF. As DNA, the CDR3 is TGCAGTGCTAGAGATATGGGGAACCAGGGAGGTCAGCCCCAGCATTTT. V usage is TRBV20-1 and J usage is TRBJ1-5; weak D call: TRBD1 (5 bases). The CDR3 sequence is 16 residues long. Germline-derived CDR1 and CDR2 are DFQATT and SNEGSKA (reference sequence). V dropped 0 bases and J dropped 6 bases, with 18 bases sitting between them.

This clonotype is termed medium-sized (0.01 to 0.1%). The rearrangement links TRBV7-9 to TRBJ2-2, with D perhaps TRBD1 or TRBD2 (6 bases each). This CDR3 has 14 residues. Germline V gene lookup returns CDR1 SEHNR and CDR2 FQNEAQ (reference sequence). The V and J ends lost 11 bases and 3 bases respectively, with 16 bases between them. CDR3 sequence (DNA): TGTGCCGTCGGGCGGGACACTCACACCGGGGAGCTGTTTTTT. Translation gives CAVGRDTHTGELFF.

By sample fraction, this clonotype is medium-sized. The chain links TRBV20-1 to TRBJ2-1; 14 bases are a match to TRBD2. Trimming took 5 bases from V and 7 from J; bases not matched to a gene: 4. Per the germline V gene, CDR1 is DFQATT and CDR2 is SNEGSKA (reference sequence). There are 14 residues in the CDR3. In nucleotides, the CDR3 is TGCAGTGCTGCTAGACTAGCGGGGGGGAATGAGCAGTTCTTC. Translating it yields CSAARLAGGNEQFF.